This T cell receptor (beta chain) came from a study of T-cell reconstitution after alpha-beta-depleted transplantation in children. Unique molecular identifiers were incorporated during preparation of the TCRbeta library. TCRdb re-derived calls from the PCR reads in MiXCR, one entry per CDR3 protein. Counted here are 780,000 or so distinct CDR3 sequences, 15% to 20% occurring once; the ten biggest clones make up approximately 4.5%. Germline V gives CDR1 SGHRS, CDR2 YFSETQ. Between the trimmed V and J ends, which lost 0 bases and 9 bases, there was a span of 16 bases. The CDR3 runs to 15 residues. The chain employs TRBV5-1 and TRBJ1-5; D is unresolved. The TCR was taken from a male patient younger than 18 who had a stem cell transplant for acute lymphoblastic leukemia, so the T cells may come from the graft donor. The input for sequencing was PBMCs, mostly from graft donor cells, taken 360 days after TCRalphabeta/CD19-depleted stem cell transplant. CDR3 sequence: CASSLAAAFWPPQHF. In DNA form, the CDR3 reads TGCGCCAGCAGCTTGGCCGCCGCCTTCTGGCCGCCCCAGCATTTT.